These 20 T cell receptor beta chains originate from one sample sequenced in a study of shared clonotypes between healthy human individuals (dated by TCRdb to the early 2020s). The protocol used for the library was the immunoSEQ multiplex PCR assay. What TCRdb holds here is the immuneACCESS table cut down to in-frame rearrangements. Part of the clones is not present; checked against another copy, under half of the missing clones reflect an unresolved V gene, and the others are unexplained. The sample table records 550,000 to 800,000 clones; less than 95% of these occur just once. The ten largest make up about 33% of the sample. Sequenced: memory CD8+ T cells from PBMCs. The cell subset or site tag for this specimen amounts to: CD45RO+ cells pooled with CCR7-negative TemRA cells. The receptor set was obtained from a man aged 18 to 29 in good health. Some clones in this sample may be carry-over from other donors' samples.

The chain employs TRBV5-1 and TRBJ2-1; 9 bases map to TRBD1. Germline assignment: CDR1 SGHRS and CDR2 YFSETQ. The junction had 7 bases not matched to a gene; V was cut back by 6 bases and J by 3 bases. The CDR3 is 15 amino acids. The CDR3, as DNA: TGCGCCAGCAACGGGGGACAGGGCGACTACAATGAGCAGTTCTTC. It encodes CASNGGQGDYNEQFF.

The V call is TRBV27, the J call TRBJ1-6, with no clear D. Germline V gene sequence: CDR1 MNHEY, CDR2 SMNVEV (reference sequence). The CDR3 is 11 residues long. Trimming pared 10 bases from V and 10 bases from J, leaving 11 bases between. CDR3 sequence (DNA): TGTGCCATCGGGCCGTCATCACCCCTCCACTTT. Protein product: CAIGPSSPLHF.

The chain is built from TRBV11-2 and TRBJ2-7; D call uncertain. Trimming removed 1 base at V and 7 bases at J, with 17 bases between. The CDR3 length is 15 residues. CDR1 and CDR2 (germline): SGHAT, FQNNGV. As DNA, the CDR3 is TGTGCCAGCAGCTTAGTAAGATTCGGGTTGAGGGAGCAGTACTTC. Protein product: CASSLVRFGLREQYF. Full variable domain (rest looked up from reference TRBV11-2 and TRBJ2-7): EAGVAQSPRYKIIEKRQSVAFWCNPISGHATLYWYQQILGQGPKLLIQFQNNGVVDDSQLPKDRFSAERLKGVDSTLKIQPAKLEDSAVYLCASSLVRFGLREQYFGPGTRLTVT.

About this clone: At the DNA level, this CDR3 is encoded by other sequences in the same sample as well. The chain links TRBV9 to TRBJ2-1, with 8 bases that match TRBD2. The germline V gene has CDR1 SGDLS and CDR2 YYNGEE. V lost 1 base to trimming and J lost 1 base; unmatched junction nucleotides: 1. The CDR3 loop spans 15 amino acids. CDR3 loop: CASSVSGSSYNEQFF. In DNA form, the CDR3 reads TGTGCCAGCAGCGTAAGCGGGAGTTCCTACAATGAGCAGTTCTTC. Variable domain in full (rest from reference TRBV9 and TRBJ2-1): DSGVTQTPKHLITATGQRVTLRCSPRSGDLSVYWYQQSLDQGLQFLIQYYNGEERAKGNILERFSAQQFPDLHSELNLSSLELGDSALYFCASSVSGSSYNEQFFGPGTRLTVL.

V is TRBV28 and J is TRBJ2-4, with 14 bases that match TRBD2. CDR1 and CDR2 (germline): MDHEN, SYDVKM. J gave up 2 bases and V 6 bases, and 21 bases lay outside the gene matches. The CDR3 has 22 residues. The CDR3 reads CASSFNGRLAGGKPLTKNIQYF. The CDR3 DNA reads TGTGCCAGCAGCTTTAACGGACGACTAGCGGGAGGGAAACCTCTAACCAAAAACATTCAGTACTTC.

CDR3 region: CASSESLSGRVSSYEQYF. The DNA of the CDR3 is TGTGCCAGCAGTGAGTCTCTTAGCGGGAGGGTCTCCTCCTACGAGCAGTACTTC. V usage is TRBV28 and J usage is TRBJ2-5, with 11 bases fitting TRBD2. With the DNA end fitting TRBJ2-7 better, the J assignment may be wrong. Germline CDR1 and CDR2: MDHEN and SYDVKM. This CDR3 is 18 amino acids long.

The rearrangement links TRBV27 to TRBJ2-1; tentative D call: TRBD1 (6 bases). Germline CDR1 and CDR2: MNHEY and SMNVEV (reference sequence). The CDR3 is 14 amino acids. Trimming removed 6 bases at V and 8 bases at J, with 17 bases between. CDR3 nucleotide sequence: TGTGCCAGCAGAAGACAGGTCGTATGGGATGAGCAGTTCTTC. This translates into CASRRQVVWDEQFF.

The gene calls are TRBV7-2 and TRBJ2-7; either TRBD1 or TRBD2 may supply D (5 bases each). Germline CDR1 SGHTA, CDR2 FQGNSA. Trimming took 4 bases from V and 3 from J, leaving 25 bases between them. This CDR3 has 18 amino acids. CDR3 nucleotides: TGTGCCAGCAGCTCTACTTTAGCCGGGACCCGTAAGCACTACGAGCAGTACTTC. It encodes CASSSTLAGTRKHYEQYF.

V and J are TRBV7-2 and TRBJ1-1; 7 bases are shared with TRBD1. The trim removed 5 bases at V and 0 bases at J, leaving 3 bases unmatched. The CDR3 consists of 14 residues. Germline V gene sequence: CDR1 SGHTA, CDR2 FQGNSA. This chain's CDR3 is CASSNRGLNTEAFF. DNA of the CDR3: TGTGCCAGCAGCAACAGGGGACTGAACACTGAAGCTTTCTTT. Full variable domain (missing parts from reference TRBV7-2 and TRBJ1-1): GAGVSQSPSNKVTEKGKDVELRCDPISGHTALYWYRQSLGQGLEFLIYFQGNSAPDKSGLPSDRFSAERTGGSVSTLTIQRTQQEDSAVYLCASSNRGLNTEAFFGQGTRLTVV.

The CDR3 DNA sequence: TGTGCCAGCAGTTTCGTAGAAGGATACACTGAAGCTTTCTTT. As protein: CASSFVEGYTEAFF. The chain uses TRBV28 and TRBJ1-1; D is unresolved. This CDR3 contains 14 residues. V lost 3 bases to trimming and J lost 3 bases, with 11 bases between them. Looked up from germline, CDR1 is MDHEN and CDR2 is SYDVKM.

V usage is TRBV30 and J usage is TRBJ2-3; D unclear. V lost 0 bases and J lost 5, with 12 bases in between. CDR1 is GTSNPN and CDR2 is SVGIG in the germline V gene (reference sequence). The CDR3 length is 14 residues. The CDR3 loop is CAWSVLRSGDTQYF. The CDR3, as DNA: TGTGCCTGGAGTGTACTGCGCTCGGGAGATACGCAGTATTTT.

The CDR3 DNA sequence: TGTGCCAGCAGTTTGTGGGTTACAGGGGGCTCCTACAATGAGCAGTTCTTC. It is translated as CASSLWVTGGSYNEQFF. The V call is TRBV27, the J call TRBJ2-1; 8 positions agree with TRBD1. The CDR3 spans 17 residues. The V gene's germline CDR1 is MNHEY and CDR2 SMNVEV (reference sequence). J was trimmed by 0 bases and V by 3 bases; bases with no gene match: 7.

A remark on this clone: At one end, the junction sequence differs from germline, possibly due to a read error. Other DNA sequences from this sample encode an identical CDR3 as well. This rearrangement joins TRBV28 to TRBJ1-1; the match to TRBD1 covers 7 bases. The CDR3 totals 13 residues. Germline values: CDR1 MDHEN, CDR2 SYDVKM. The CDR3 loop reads CASSLQGSTEAFF. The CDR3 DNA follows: TGTGCCAGCAGCCTACAGGGGAGCACTGAGGCTTTCTTT.

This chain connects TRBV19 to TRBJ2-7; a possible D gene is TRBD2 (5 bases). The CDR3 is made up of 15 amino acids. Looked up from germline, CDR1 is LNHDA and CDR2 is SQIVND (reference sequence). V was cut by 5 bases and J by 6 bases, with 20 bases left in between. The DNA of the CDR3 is TGTGCCAGTAGTCCAGGACGTCTATCTAGCTCCGAGCAGTACTTC. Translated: CASSPGRLSSSEQYF.

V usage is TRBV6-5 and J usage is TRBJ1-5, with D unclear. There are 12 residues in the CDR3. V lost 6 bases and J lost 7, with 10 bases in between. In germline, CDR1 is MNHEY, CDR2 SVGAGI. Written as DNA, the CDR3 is TGTGCCAGCAGCCCATCGCGGCAGCCCCAGCATTTT. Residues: CASSPSRQPQHF.

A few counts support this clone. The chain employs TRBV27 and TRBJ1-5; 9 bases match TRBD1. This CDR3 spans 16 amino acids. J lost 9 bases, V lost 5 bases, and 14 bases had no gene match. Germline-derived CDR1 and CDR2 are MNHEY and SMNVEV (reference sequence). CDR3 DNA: TGTGCCAGCAGTCCTAGACCGGGACAGGGTTCCCCGCCCCAGCATTTT. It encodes CASSPRPGQGSPPQHF.

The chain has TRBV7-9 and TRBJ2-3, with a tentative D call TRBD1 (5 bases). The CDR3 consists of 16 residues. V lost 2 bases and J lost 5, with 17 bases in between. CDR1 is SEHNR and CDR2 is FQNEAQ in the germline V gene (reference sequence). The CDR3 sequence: CASSLTQGNGIDTQYF. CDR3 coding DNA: TGTGCCAGCAGCTTAACCCAGGGTAACGGTATAGATACGCAGTATTTT.

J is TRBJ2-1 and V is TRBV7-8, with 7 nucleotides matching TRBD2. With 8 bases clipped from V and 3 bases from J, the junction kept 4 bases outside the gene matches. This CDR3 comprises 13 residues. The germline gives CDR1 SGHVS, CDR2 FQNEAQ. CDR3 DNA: TGTGCCAGCCAGACTAGCAGCTACAATGAGCAGTTCTTC. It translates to CASQTSSYNEQFF.

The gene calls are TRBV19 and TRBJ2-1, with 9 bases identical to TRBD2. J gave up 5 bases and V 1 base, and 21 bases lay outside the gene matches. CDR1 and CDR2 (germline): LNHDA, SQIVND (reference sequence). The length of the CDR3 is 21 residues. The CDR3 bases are TGTGCCAGTAGTATAGGGTTTAGACTAGCGGCCACAATCTTACAAAACAATGAGCAGTTCTTC. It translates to CASSIGFRLAATILQNNEQFF.

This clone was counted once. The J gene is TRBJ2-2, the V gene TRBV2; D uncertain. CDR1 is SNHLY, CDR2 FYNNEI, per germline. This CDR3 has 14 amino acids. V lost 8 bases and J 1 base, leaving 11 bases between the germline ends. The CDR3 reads CASLVERNTGELFF. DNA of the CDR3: TGTGCCAGCCTTGTGGAACGGAACACCGGGGAGCTGTTTTTT.